This T cell receptor (beta chain) appears in the sequencing data of a study of cytomegalovirus exposure and HLA in healthy donors. V shed 4 bases and J shed 2 bases, with 18 bases lying between them. Germline lookup yields CDR1 PRHDT and CDR2 FYEKMQ (reference sequence). The CDR3 length is 16 residues. The PCR made use of 60 Vbeta and 13 Jbeta primers. Profiling relied on immunoSEQ multiplex PCR, and the TCRdb table lists in-frame clones only, not all of them. The table shows around 180,000 clones, with about four fifths occurring only once. The gene calls are TRBV13 and TRBJ2-7; possible D gene TRBD1, 5 bases. This TCR was recovered from a woman aged 45-59 years in good health and CMV-seronegative. Input material: PBMCs. The CDR3 is CASSSITPREPYEQYF. CDR3 bases: TGTGCCAGCAGCTCAATTACACCCAGGGAACCCTACGAGCAGTACTTC.